This passage covers 29 T cell receptor beta chains from one sample sequenced in a study of blood T cells in healthy people across ages. A J-beta primer mix and a sample-barcoded 5' primer were used in a second PCR of roughly 6 to 11 cycles. TCRdb redid the calling of the 5' RACE reads with MiXCR, one entry per CDR3 protein. The table lists 850,000 or so distinct CDR3 sequences, more than 25% of them singletons, with around a sixth in the top ten. The material sequenced was blood. All receptors come from a woman aged 80 or over in good health.

The rearrangement joins TRBV2 to TRBJ1-4; a possible D gene is TRBD1 (5 bases). CDR3 length equals 16 residues. The germline CDR1 and CDR2 sequences are SNHLY and FYNNEI. Trimming cost V 4 bases and J 0 bases, with 12 bases left between them. The CDR3 sequence is CASSVVGTATNEKLFF. DNA for the CDR3: TGTGCCAGCAGTGTCGTAGGGACTGCAACTAATGAAAAACTGTTTTTT.

This clonotype was observed at least ten times. This chain joins TRBV7-2 and TRBJ2-1; D tentatively fits TRBD1 or TRBD2 (6 bases each). CDR1 and CDR2 from the germline V gene are SGHTA and FQGNSA. CDR3 length equals 15 residues. Trimming stripped 6 bases from V and 0 bases from J, with 12 bases between. CDR3 bases: TGTGCCAGCAGAAAAGGGGGGATCTCCTACAATGAGCAGTTCTTC. This encodes CASRKGGISYNEQFF.

This clonotype was picked up many times. The chain uses TRBV7-6 and TRBJ2-5; D is uncertain. This CDR3 comprises 14 residues. Germline lookup yields CDR1 SGHVS and CDR2 FNYEAQ. Trimming stripped 2 bases from V and 5 bases from J, with 12 bases between. In nucleotides, the CDR3 is TGTGCCAGCAGCTTAACAGCTTTCCGGGAGACCCAGTACTTC. It encodes CASSLTAFRETQYF.

As concerns this clonotype: This clone may be a read error of a much larger clone one base away. The chain couples TRBV7-9 to TRBJ2-5; TRBD1 matches 10 bases. CDR3 length equals 16 residues. Germline CDR1 is SEHNR and CDR2 is FQNEAQ (reference sequence). CDR3 in amino acids: CGSSLALGTGVETQYF. The CDR3 DNA follows: TGTGGCAGCAGCTTAGCGCTCGGGACAGGGGTAGAGACCCAGTACTTC.

This clonotype occurred a few times. The chain recombines TRBV20-1 with TRBJ2-2; 13 positions match TRBD2. Germline V CDR1 and CDR2: DFQATT, SNEGSKA (reference sequence). V lost 2 bases to trimming and J lost 6 bases; unmatched junction nucleotides: 3. This CDR3 region has 15 residues. CDR3 nucleotides: TGCAGTGCTAGACGAGGGACTAGCGGGGCCGGGGAGCTGTTTTTT. It translates to CSARRGTSGAGELFF.

Remarks on this clonotype: This may arise from a read error, as a much more abundant clone is one base away. V gene TRBV10-3 combines with J gene TRBJ2-7, with unresolved D. CDR1 is ENHRY and CDR2 is SYGVKD in the germline V gene. Trimming took 3 bases from V and 2 from J, leaving 11 bases between them. This CDR3 region has 14 residues. The CDR3 nucleotides read TGTGCCATCAGTGAATGGGGATCTCCCTACGAGCAGTACTTC. Its protein is CAISEWGSPYEQYF.

This clonotype was observed at least ten times. This chain links TRBV20-1 with TRBJ2-3; no firm D call. The ends were cut back, 6 bases at V and 3 bases at J, with 10 bases in the middle. This CDR3 comprises 12 residues. Germline V lookup: CDR1 DFQATT, CDR2 SNEGSKA (reference sequence). CDR3 amino acids: CSARKSTDTQYF. Written as DNA, the CDR3 is TGCAGTGCCCGGAAGAGTACAGATACGCAGTATTTT.

With regard to this clonotype: This could be a read error, since a much larger clone is one nucleotide away. The V and J genes are TRBV6-2 or TRBV6-3 and TRBJ2-1, with TRBD2 as a possible D gene (5 bases). The germline V gene has CDR1 MNHEY and CDR2 SVGEGT. This CDR3 has 15 amino acids. Trimming pared 6 bases from V and 6 bases from J, leaving 18 bases between. The CDR3, as DNA: TGTGCCAGCAGAGATGACGGACTCAGCTGCAATGAGCAGTTCTTC. Protein product: CASRDDGLSCNEQFF.

There are many counts of this clonotype. The chain recombines TRBV4-3 with TRBJ2-1; D is ambiguous. CDR3 size: 14 residues. Trimming cost V 1 base and J 5 bases, with 9 bases left between them. CDR1 and CDR2 (germline): LGHNA, YSLEER. The CDR3 loop is CASSQGSRDNEQFF. The DNA of the CDR3 is TGCGCCAGCAGCCAAGGGAGCAGAGACAATGAGCAGTTCTTC.

This rearrangement joins TRBV5-1 to TRBJ2-2, with 7 bases matching TRBD1. CDR3 length equals 17 residues. V shed 4 bases and J 4 bases; nucleotides not matched to a gene: 13. Germline V CDR1 and CDR2: SGHRS, YFSETQ. The CDR3 DNA sequence: TGCGCCAGCAGCCCACAAATGGGACAGTTATTCACCGGGGAGCTGTTTTTT. Translating it yields CASSPQMGQLFTGELFF.

J is TRBJ2-1 and V is TRBV15; 7 positions agree with TRBD1. CDR1 LNHNV and CDR2 YYDKDF come from the germline V gene (reference sequence). With 0 bases clipped from V and 12 bases from J, the junction kept 14 bases outside the gene matches. The CDR3 covers 16 residues. CDR3 sequence reads: CATSRDRVRGSWGQFF. CDR3 DNA sequence: TGTGCCACCAGCAGAGATCGGGTCAGGGGGAGCTGGGGGCAGTTCTTC.

In this sample, this clonotype turned up a few times. The chain links TRBV6-2 or TRBV6-3 to TRBJ1-1; D is possibly TRBD1 (5 bases). CDR1 is MNHEY and CDR2 is SVGEGT in the germline V gene. The ends were cut back, 7 bases at V and 4 bases at J, with 13 bases in the middle. CDR3 length: 13 amino acids. DNA for the CDR3: TGTGCCAGCACCCTAGAAGGGGTCACTGAAGCTTTCTTT. Its translation is CASTLEGVTEAFF.

This chain links TRBV29-1 with TRBJ1-1, with unresolved D. CDR3 size: 12 residues. V was shortened by 1 base and J by 1 base, with 4 bases between the two germline ends. Germline V CDR1 and CDR2: SQVTM, ANQGSEA. This chain's CDR3 is CSVEVQNTEAFF. CDR3 in DNA: TGCAGCGTTGAAGTCCAGAACACTGAAGCTTTCTTT.

The chain employs TRBV3-1 and TRBJ1-1, with no clear D. Germline-derived CDR1 and CDR2 are LGHDT and YNNKEL (reference sequence). V was cut by 1 base and J by 5 bases, with 5 bases left in between. The CDR3 contains 12 residues. CDR3 sequence: CASSQAMTEAFF. Written as DNA, the CDR3 is TGTGCCAGCAGCCAAGCGATGACTGAAGCTTTCTTT. The variable domain in full, completed from reference TRBV3-1 and TRBJ1-1, reads DTAVSQTPKYLVTQMGNDKSIKCEQNLGHDTMYWYKQDSKKFLKIMFSYNNKELIINETVPNRFSPKSPDKAHLNLHINSLELGDSAVYFCASSQAMTEAFFGQGTRLTVV.

The gene calls are TRBV7-2 and TRBJ2-1, with D tentatively TRBD2 (5 bases). V was pared by 8 bases and J by 3 bases, with 14 bases between. The CDR3 has 14 amino acids. In germline, CDR1 is SGHTA, CDR2 FQGNSA. CDR3 DNA: TGTGCCAGCGATGAAGACGGGATCTACAATGAGCAGTTCTTC. Protein: CASDEDGIYNEQFF.

This chain uses TRBV2 with TRBJ2-5; D gene ambiguous. Per the germline V gene, CDR1 is SNHLY and CDR2 is FYNNEI. The CDR3 spans 12 residues. Trimming shortened V by 0 bases and J by 5 bases, and 4 bases separated the two germline ends. The CDR3 reads CASSEATETQYF. The CDR3 DNA sequence: TGTGCCAGCAGTGAAGCCACCGAGACCCAGTACTTC.

The sample holds many counts of this clonotype. The chain uses TRBV7-2 and TRBJ2-5, with TRBD1 as a possible D gene (6 bases). This CDR3 has 17 amino acids. Trimming removed 4 bases at V and 5 bases at J, with 23 bases between. CDR1 is SGHTA, CDR2 FQGNSA, per germline. The CDR3 sequence is CASSSSFGGPWGETQYF. In DNA, the CDR3 is TGTGCCAGCAGCTCTTCCTTTGGGGGCCCTTGGGGGGAGACCCAGTACTTC.

The chain couples TRBV7-2 to TRBJ2-1, with 15 bases identical to TRBD2. Germline lookup yields CDR1 SGHTA and CDR2 FQGNSA. The CDR3 has 16 residues. V shed 5 bases, J shed 9 bases, and the junction held 8 bases outside the gene matches. CDR3: CASSHGTSGGQGEQFF. CDR3 nucleotides: TGTGCCAGCAGCCATGGGACTAGCGGGGGGCAGGGTGAGCAGTTCTTC.

This clonotype was recorded many times. The chain carries TRBV7-9 and TRBJ1-2; D unresolved. With 4 bases removed from V and 4 bases from J, the gap between germline ends came to 16 bases. The germline V gene encodes CDR1 SEHNR and CDR2 FQNEAQ (reference sequence). The CDR3 is made up of 15 amino acids. CDR3 residues: CASSSTATPGYGYTF. As DNA, the CDR3 is TGTGCCAGCAGCTCTACCGCTACCCCGGGCTATGGCTACACCTTC.

This clonotype showed up many times. The genes are TRBV6-1 and TRBJ2-1; a possible D gene is TRBD2 (6 bases). Between the trimmed V and J ends, which lost 1 base and 10 bases, there was a span of 17 bases. The CDR3 consists of 15 residues. Per the germline V gene, CDR1 is MNHNS and CDR2 is SASEGT. This CDR3 is CASSEGRGTYREQFF. CDR3 sequence (DNA): TGTGCCAGCAGTGAAGGGCGGGGCACTTATCGGGAGCAGTTCTTC.

The V call is TRBV5-1, the J call TRBJ1-3; no definite D call. The CDR3 covers 16 residues. Deletions cut 4 bases from V and 0 bases from J, with 14 bases between. CDR1 and CDR2 from the germline V gene are SGHRS and YFSETQ. For the CDR3, the DNA is TGCGCCAGCAGCGCCTTAGGACCGTCCTCTGGAAACACCATATATTTT. Translated, it gives CASSALGPSSGNTIYF.

This sequence joins TRBV9 and TRBJ1-3, with D possibly being TRBD1 (5 bases). The ends were cut back, 0 bases at V and 4 bases at J, with 8 bases in the middle. The V gene's germline CDR1 is SGDLS and CDR2 YYNGEE. The CDR3 runs 14 residues. The CDR3 DNA reads as TGTGCCAGCAGCGTAGACCAGGGAGGAAACACCATATATTTT. This sequence encodes CASSVDQGGNTIYF. The whole variable domain, filled in from reference TRBV9 and TRBJ1-3, reads DSGVTQTPKHLITATGQRVTLRCSPRSGDLSVYWYQQSLDQGLQFLIQYYNGEERAKGNILERFSAQQFPDLHSELNLSSLELGDSALYFCASSVDQGGNTIYFGEGSWLTVV.

This clonotype is a singleton in its sample. The rearrangement uses TRBV20-1 and TRBJ2-3; 12 bases line up with TRBD2. CDR3 size: 15 residues. CDR1 is DFQATT, CDR2 SNEGSKA, per germline (reference sequence). After removal of 6 bases from V and 0 bases from J, the junction contained 4 bases not matched to a gene. The CDR3 region has the DNA TGCAGTGCGAGGACTAGCGGGGCTAGCACAGATACGCAGTATTTT. Translation: CSARTSGASTDTQYF.

The V and J genes are TRBV18 and TRBJ2-3; 9 bases agree with TRBD1. CDR3 size: 17 residues. V shed 4 bases, J shed 0 bases, and the junction held 8 bases outside the gene matches. Germline V gene sequence: CDR1 KGHSH, CDR2 LQKENI. The CDR3 sequence: CASSLTDRGVSTDTQYF. For the CDR3, the DNA is TGTGCCAGCTCACTAACGGACAGGGGCGTTAGCACAGATACGCAGTATTTT.

There are a few counts of this clonotype. DNA for the CDR3: TGTGCCAGCAGTGCGACGCTTCAGCACACAGATACGCAGTATTTT. Protein product: CASSATLQHTDTQYF. This chain connects TRBV6-1 to TRBJ2-3; D gene uncertain. This CDR3 region has 15 residues. Germline V gene data show CDR1 as MNHNS and CDR2 as SASEGT. Deletions cut 4 bases from V and 2 bases from J, with 13 bases between.

This clonotype was counted at least ten times. The chain couples TRBV6-5 to TRBJ2-1, with 10 bases aligning to TRBD1. CDR1 is MNHEY, CDR2 SVGAGI, per germline. The V and J ends lost 0 bases and 7 bases, in that order; junction bases with no gene match: 12. CDR3 length equals 18 residues. The DNA for the CDR3 is TGTGCCAGCAGTTACTCTTCTCGGGACAGGGGAACGGAGAATGAGCAGTTCTTC. As protein: CASSYSSRDRGTENEQFF.

There are a few counts of this clonotype. This may stem from a read error, because a much larger clone lies one nucleotide away. V and J are TRBV2 and TRBJ2-5; the D gene is possibly TRBD1 (6 bases). Between the trimmed V and J ends, which lost 8 bases and 11 bases, there was a span of 24 bases. The length of the CDR3 is 14 residues. Looked up from germline, CDR1 is SNHLY and CDR2 is FYNNEI. CDR3 coding DNA: TGTGCCAGCCGGCCCTCCCCAGGGGAGAATGAGCAGTACTTC. This sequence encodes CASRPSPGENEQYF.

This chain joins TRBV2 and TRBJ2-7; a possible D gene is TRBD1 (6 bases). The germline V gene has CDR1 SNHLY and CDR2 FYNNEI. The CDR3 covers 13 residues. The V and J ends lost 6 bases and 2 bases respectively, with 11 bases between them. As DNA, the CDR3 is TGTGCCAGCAGGCGACAGGTTACCTACGAGCAGTACTTC. This sequence encodes CASRRQVTYEQYF.

This clonotype was counted between two and nine times. This rearrangement joins TRBV14 to TRBJ1-4; TRBD1 agrees at 10 bases. The CDR3 totals 18 residues. V lost 0 bases and J lost 7; bases outside the gene matches: 11. CDR1 is SGHDN, CDR2 FVKESK, per germline. Written as DNA, the CDR3 is TGTGCCAGCAGCCAAGATTTCGAATGGACAGGGGGAAGTGAAAAACTGTTTTTT. It encodes CASSQDFEWTGGSEKLFF.